This T cell receptor beta chain was found in a study of T-cell reconstitution after alpha-beta-depleted transplantation in children. The J segment lost 3 bases and the V segment lost 6 bases, leaving 7 bases of the junction unmatched. Germline V gene sequence: CDR1 LNHDA, CDR2 SQIVND (reference sequence). The CDR3 is 15 amino acids. Unique molecular identifiers were incorporated into the prepared TCRbeta library. Each CDR3 protein gets one entry after TCRdb re-called the PCR reads with MiXCR. The data show 600,000 to 700,000 distinct CDR3 sequences, 16% seen once. This clonotype was sampled from a human donor who donated a stem cell graft to a child with acute myeloid leukemia. The chain recombines TRBV19 with TRBJ2-3; 9 bases line up with TRBD1. The sample consisted of PBMCs from the stem cell graft donor, taken from the stem cell graft. CDR3 bases: TGTGCCAGTAGCATCCGACAGGGGGGGACAGATACGCAGTATTTT. Translating it yields CASSIRQGGTDTQYF.